This T cell receptor beta chain was captured by sequencing in a study of T cells in Graves' hyperthyroidism and ophthalmopathy. Study outcomes and limitations: Within blood appeared most thyroid clonotypes that had expanded above 0.001.

Germline V CDR1 and CDR2: KGHSH, LQKENI. V was clipped by 3 bases and J by 5 bases; unmatched bases: 3. The CDR3 loop spans 14 amino acids. Amplification yielded TCR beta CDR3 regions, with RNA transcripts as the source. The TCR CDR3 first-round RT-PCR relied on the HTBI primer set. TCRdb re-called the multiplex PCR reads through MiXCR, storing one row per CDR3 protein. There are some 370,000 distinct CDR3 sequences in the sample; approximately 18% occur only once, and 30% to 40% lies in the top ten. This clonotype was recorded at least ten times. The antigen remains unidentified. The chain combines TRBV18 with TRBJ2-1; 8 bases align to TRBD2. Sequencing was performed on blood. The receptor's source is a woman aged 30 to 39 with Graves' hyperthyroidism that later progressed to Graves' ophthalmopathy. CDR3 protein: CASSPLAGDNEQFF. The CDR3 region has the DNA TGTGCCAGCTCACCCCTAGCGGGTGACAATGAGCAGTTCTTC.